These T cell receptor beta chains were read from a single sample in a study of blood T cell repertoires in COVID-19. Only in-frame clones appear in the TCRdb table, and some are missing; sequencing was by immunoSEQ multiplex PCR. Of 30,000 or so clones in the sample, 83% were seen once. The material sequenced was peripheral blood. Receptor source: a man in his fifties with acute or convalescent COVID-19. Both conserved end residues are part of each CDR3. The D gene is left open where the match is weak. Only some rows state a clone size, as once, few, many or a class for expanded clones.

size: .
length: 16
V: TRBV4-2
D: .
J: TRBJ2-5
CDR3: CASSQGTRGTPETQYF
DNA: TGTGCCAGCAGCCAAGGAACGCGGGGCACCCCTGAGACCCAGTACTTC

size: .
length: 14
V: TRBV27
D: TRBD2
J: TRBJ2-1
CDR3: CASRLAGGSNEQFF
DNA: TGTGCCAGCAGATTAGCGGGAGGTTCAAATGAGCAGTTCTTC

size: .
length: 16
V: TRBV4-1
D: .
J: TRBJ1-1
CDR3: CASSQDSGFGNTEAFF
DNA: TGCGCCAGCAGCCAAGATTCGGGGTTCGGGAACACTGAAGCTTTCTTT

size: .
length: 14
V: TRBV25-1
D: TRBD1
J: TRBJ1-1
CDR3: CASSGDRGPTEAFF
DNA: TGTGCCAGCAGTGGGGACAGGGGGCCCACTGAAGCTTTCTTT

size: .
length: 14
V: TRBV29-1
D: TRBD2
J: TRBJ2-1
CDR3: CSVEPPTSGNEQFF
DNA: TGCAGCGTTGAACCGCCGACTAGCGGCAATGAGCAGTTCTTC

size: .
length: 17
V: TRBV30
D: .
J: TRBJ2-1
CDR3: CAWSPDSGGSSYNEQFF
DNA: TGTGCCTGGAGCCCCGACTCGGGGGGCAGCTCCTACAATGAGCAGTTCTTC

size: .
length: 13
V: TRBV9
D: TRBD1
J: TRBJ2-7
CDR3: CASSVGTGVEQYF
DNA: TGTGCCAGCAGCGTAGGGACAGGCGTGGAGCAGTACTTC

size: .
length: 14
V: TRBV5-1
D: TRBD2
J: TRBJ2-7
CDR3: CASSSLASTYEQYF
DNA: TGCGCCAGCAGCTCACTAGCGAGCACCTACGAGCAGTACTTC

size: once
length: 13
V: TRBV27
D: TRBD1
J: TRBJ1-1
CDR3: CATNDRVRTEAFF
DNA: TGTGCCACTAACGACAGGGTGAGGACTGAAGCTTTCTTT

size: .
length: 12
V: TRBV19
D: TRBD1
J: TRBJ1-5
CDR3: CATGQGNQPQHF
DNA: TGTGCCACGGGACAGGGAAATCAGCCCCAGCATTTT

size: .
length: 12
V: TRBV19
D: .
J: TRBJ2-3
CDR3: CASRQGLDTQYF
DNA: TGTGCCAGTAGACAGGGATTAGATACGCAGTATTTT

size: few
length: 16
V: TRBV18
D: .
J: TRBJ1-1
CDR3: CASSPPRKFETSEAFF
DNA: TGTGCCAGCTCACCACCGAGGAAATTCGAGACCTCTGAAGCTTTCTTT

size: .
length: 14
V: TRBV28
D: .
J: TRBJ1-1
CDR3: CASSRIDRNTEAFF
DNA: TGTGCCAGCAGCCGAATTGACAGAAACACTGAAGCTTTCTTT

size: .
length: 15
V: TRBV4-1
D: .
J: TRBJ2-1
CDR3: CASSQVEKPYNEQFF
DNA: TGCGCCAGCAGCCAAGTGGAGAAACCCTACAATGAGCAGTTCTTC

size: .
length: 16
V: TRBV9
D: TRBD2
J: TRBJ2-5
CDR3: CASSVGTSGRLETQYF
DNA: TGTGCCAGCAGCGTAGGGACTAGCGGGAGATTAGAGACCCAGTACTTC

size: .
length: 15
V: TRBV9
D: TRBD2
J: TRBJ2-7
CDR3: CASSPSGRASYEQYF
DNA: TGTGCCAGCAGCCCTAGCGGGAGGGCCTCGTACGAGCAGTACTTC